This TCR beta chain was sequenced in a study of regulatory T cells in long-lasting Graves disease. Researchers made TCR beta libraries by using iRepertoire HTBI primers and running Arm-PCR on CDR3 regions. TCRdb re-called the multiplex PCR reads through MiXCR, storing one row per CDR3 protein. Of 550,000 or so distinct CDR3 sequences listed, around 12% are singletons. With 3 bases removed from V and 8 bases from J, the gap between germline ends came to 16 bases. Per germline, CDR1 DFQATT and CDR2 SNEGSKA (reference sequence). This CDR3 contains 13 residues. Time point in this sample: newly diagnosed GD, antithyroid drugs for less than 3 months. The authors made the TCR library using RNA they extracted from PBMCs. Another study also made use of these data, one on T cells in Graves' hyperthyroidism and ophthalmopathy.

The source was peripheral blood mononuclear cells (PBMCs), collected at new diagnosis, from a patient treated with antithyroid drugs. The chain links TRBV20-1 to TRBJ1-2; unclear D gene. The sequence derives from a woman aged 25 to 39 with Graves disease. In nucleotides, the CDR3 is TGCAGTGCTAGGGAGGCAGGACCATTGGGCTACACCTTC. Amino acid sequence: CSAREAGPLGYTF.